The rows below give T cell receptor beta chains drawn from one sample of a study of identical twins. Via MiXCR, TCRdb re-called the 5' RACE reads, giving one row per CDR3 protein. The data show approximately 240,000 distinct CDR3 sequences, roughly an eighth seen once. Material for sequencing was memory (CD45RO+) T cells sorted from blood. Receptors originate from a woman under 30 in good health. Each CDR3 is given with its conserved first and last residue. D genes are given only for firm matches. Part of the rows lack a size; the others show once, few, many or a class for expanded clones.

. many TRBJ2-1 TRBV29-1 CSVGRHPDPAEQFF TGCAGCGTTGGTCGCCATCCCGACCCCGCTGAGCAGTTCTTC
. . TRBJ1-5 TRBV20-1 CSASPATGPGQPQHF TGCAGTGCTTCTCCCGCGACAGGCCCCGGACAGCCCCAGCATTTT
. . TRBJ1-1 TRBV7-9 CASSLVATQGEAFF TGTGCCAGCAGCTTAGTTGCGACGCAAGGTGAAGCTTTCTTT
. . TRBJ2-1 TRBV7-2 CASSPTLLGGQFF TGTGCCAGCAGCCCAACTCTACTTGGGGGGCAGTTCTTC
TRBD1 . TRBJ1-1 TRBV12-3/TRBV12-4 CASSLLQGASAFF TGTGCCAGCAGTTTATTACAGGGGGCTTCGGCTTTCTTT
. . TRBJ1-2 TRBV7-9 CASSLDYGQPYGYTF TGTGCCAGCAGCTTAGACTACGGACAGCCCTATGGCTACACCTTC
. few TRBJ2-3 TRBV5-1 CASSSAGTSGTDTQYF TGCGCCAGCAGCTCTGCCGGGACGAGCGGTACAGATACGCAGTATTTT
. once TRBJ1-1 TRBV30 CAWSVLNILQAFF TGTGCCTGGAGTGTACTGAATATACTCCAAGCTTTCTTT
TRBD2 . TRBJ2-7 TRBV12-3/TRBV12-4 CASSLTSGAYEQYF TGTGCCAGCAGTCTGACTAGCGGGGCGTACGAGCAGTACTTC
. . TRBJ2-6 TRBV7-8 CASSLSVFAGANVLTF TGTGCCAGCAGCTTATCCGTATTTGCTGGGGCCAACGTCCTGACTTTC
. many TRBJ1-4 TRBV6-5 CASSSPGLNEKLFF TGTGCCAGCAGTTCCCCGGGACTCAATGAAAAACTGTTTTTT
. . TRBJ2-5 TRBV12-3/TRBV12-4 CASRDNTRRGEETQYF TGTGCCAGCAGGGACAATACCAGGAGGGGCGAAGAGACCCAGTACTTC
TRBD1 . TRBJ2-3 TRBV5-1 CASKGTGGATDTQYF TGCGCCAGCAAAGGGACAGGGGGCGCGACAGATACGCAGTATTTT
. many TRBJ1-2 TRBV5-1 CASSFLASDSYGYTF TGCGCCAGCAGCTTCTTAGCTTCTGACAGCTATGGCTACACCTTC
. . TRBJ1-2 TRBV7-2 CASSQDIYYGYTF TGTGCCAGCAGCCAGGACATCTACTATGGCTACACCTTC
TRBD2 few TRBJ2-3 TRBV7-6 CASSSGLAGGSSTDTQYF TGTGCCAGCAGCTCAGGACTAGCGGGAGGATCTAGCACAGATACGCAGTATTTT
. many TRBJ2-1 TRBV4-3 CASSQDSQGGYNEQFF TGCGCCAGCAGCCAAGATAGTCAGGGGGGTTACAATGAGCAGTTCTTC
. . TRBJ2-1 TRBV6-1 CASRGLEGLYNEQFF TGTGCCAGCAGGGGACTGGAGGGGTTGTACAATGAGCAGTTCTTC
. . TRBJ1-6 TRBV9 CASSVAPGQDSPLHF TGTGCCAGCAGCGTAGCTCCGGGACAAGATTCACCCCTCCACTTT
TRBD1 . TRBJ2-7 TRBV27 CASSLGQGRSEQYF TGTGCCAGCAGTTTGGGACAGGGTCGGAGCGAGCAGTACTTC
TRBD1 few TRBJ1-2 TRBV6-5 CASSYRGLDYTF TGTGCCAGCAGTTACAGGGGGCTCGACTACACCTTC
. few TRBJ2-1 TRBV20-1 CSASVNEQFF TGCAGTGCTAGCGTCAATGAGCAGTTCTTC
TRBD1 few TRBJ2-3 TRBV24-1 CATSESGTGRADTQYF TGTGCCACCAGTGAATCCGGGACAGGGAGGGCAGATACGCAGTATTTT
. few TRBJ2-7 TRBV4-3 CASSHGQSEQYF TGCGCCAGCAGCCACGGACAGAGCGAGCAGTACTTC
. many TRBJ2-7 TRBV12-3/TRBV12-4 CASSFAGRTYEQYF TGTGCCAGCAGTTTTGCGGGACGGACCTACGAGCAGTACTTC
. many TRBJ1-1 TRBV20-1 CSARRLRASATEAFF TGCAGTGCTAGAAGACTCCGGGCTTCGGCCACTGAAGCTTTCTTT